A selection of T cell receptor beta chains follows, all from one sample in a study of control samples from healthy donors and cancer patients. Clones were sequenced by immunoSEQ multiplex PCR, and TCRdb holds only the in-frame ones, with some missing. The sample includes about 130,000 clones, 75% to 95% seen only once; the top ten take roughly 8.6%. Sequencing input: blood. These receptors all come from a man aged 18 to 29 in good health. Each CDR3 is given with its conserved first and last residue. The D gene is left open where the match is weak. Rows may omit the clone size; those that give it use once, few, many or a size class.

d_gene	abundance	v_gene	j_gene	CDR3nt	CDR3aa
TRBD1	.	TRBV25-1	TRBJ1-2	TGTGCCAGCAGTGAACCGGGACAGGGAGACTATGGCTACACCTTC	CASSEPGQGDYGYTF
TRBD1	once	TRBV20-1	TRBJ2-1	TGCAGTGCTAGTGATTCCGGACAGGGGGTGCTAAATGAGCAGTTCTTC	CSASDSGQGVLNEQFF
.	.	TRBV30	TRBJ2-4	TGTGCCTGGAGGGGCGATCGACTAGCCAAAAACATTCAGTACTTC	CAWRGDRLAKNIQYF
.	.	TRBV5-4	TRBJ1-5	TGTGCCAGCAGCCCGACTCCTAGCAATCAGCCCCAGCATTTT	CASSPTPSNQPQHF
.	.	TRBV7-3	TRBJ2-1	TGTGCCAGCAGCGTACCGGGACGGAATAGTGAGCAGTTCTTC	CASSVPGRNSEQFF
TRBD1	.	TRBV5-6	TRBJ1-2	TGTGCCAGCAGCTCATCTAAAATACCGGGACAGAACTATGGCTACACCTTC	CASSSSKIPGQNYGYTF
TRBD2	.	TRBV3-1/TRBV3-2	TRBJ2-2	TGTGCCAGCAGCCAAGTCAGCGGGGGGGCGGGGGCCGGGGAGCTGTTTTTT	CASSQVSGGAGAGELFF
TRBD1	.	TRBV19	TRBJ1-4	TGTGCCAGTAGCCTGGACAGGACTGAAAAACTGTTTTTT	CASSLDRTEKLFF
.	.	TRBV29-1	TRBJ2-7	TGCAGCGTTGAGATACAGGGCGCCCACGAGCAGTACTTC	CSVEIQGAHEQYF
.	.	TRBV5-1	TRBJ1-3	TGCGCCAGCAGCTCGGGCGACGCTGGAAACACCATATATTTT	CASSSGDAGNTIYF
TRBD1	.	TRBV11-2	TRBJ1-2	TGTGCCAGCAGCTTCGGGACAGGTGGAGGCTACACCTTC	CASSFGTGGGYTF
TRBD1	.	TRBV12-3/TRBV12-4	TRBJ1-2	TGTGCCAGCAGTTTTCAGGGGGACGGCTACACCTTC	CASSFQGDGYTF
.	.	TRBV2	TRBJ1-5	TGTGCCAGCAGTGAGGTTTATAGCAATCAGCCCCAGCATTTT	CASSEVYSNQPQHF
TRBD2	.	TRBV30	TRBJ2-5	TGTGCCTGGAGTACTATAGCGGGGGCGGACCAAGAGACCCAGTACTTC	CAWSTIAGADQETQYF
.	.	TRBV7-9	TRBJ2-7	TGTGCCAGCAGCTTATCAGGGACGCGAGAGCAGTACTTC	CASSLSGTREQYF
.	.	TRBV29-1	TRBJ1-2	TGCAGCGCTGTTTCGGTCGTCGGTCCGCCTGGCTACACCTTC	CSAVSVVGPPGYTF
.	.	TRBV21-1	TRBJ1-2	TGTGCCAGCAGCAAAGACGGCGGCTCGTCCGACTATGGCTACACCTTC	CASSKDGGSSDYGYTF
.	.	TRBV6-1	TRBJ2-7	TGTGCCAGCAGTGAACGTCGTGGGCAGATTATCTACGAGCAGTACTTC	CASSERRGQIIYEQYF
TRBD1	.	TRBV10-3	TRBJ2-2	TGTGCCATCACCGGACAGGCCGGTGGCACCGGGGAGCTGTTTTTT	CAITGQAGGTGELFF
.	.	TRBV6-5	TRBJ2-7	TGCGCCAGCCACGATCCTGGGCCCTCCTACGAGCAGTACTTC	CASHDPGPSYEQYF
.	.	TRBV7-9	TRBJ2-6	TGTGCCAGCAGCCCCGGCAGGGCCTACTCTGGGGCCAACGTCCTGACTTTC	CASSPGRAYSGANVLTF
TRBD1	.	TRBV5-1	TRBJ2-7	TGCGCCAGCAGCATAGACAGGGGGTCCCCCTACGAGCAGTACTTC	CASSIDRGSPYEQYF
TRBD1	few	TRBV19	TRBJ1-5	TGTGCCAGTAGTGCCAGGGGGGACGGTAGCAATCAGCCCCAGCATTTT	CASSARGDGSNQPQHF
.	.	TRBV6-1	TRBJ2-2	TGTGCCAGCAGTGAAGCGGCAGGGGCGAACACCGGGGAGCTGTTTTTT	CASSEAAGANTGELFF
TRBD2	many	TRBV5-1	TRBJ2-2	TGCGCCAGCAGCCGTAGCGGGGATCTGACCGGGGAGCTGTTTTTT	CASSRSGDLTGELFF
.	.	TRBV24-1	TRBJ1-1	TGTGCCACCAGTGAGTCCGGGGTCGCGGACACTGAAGCTTTCTTT	CATSESGVADTEAFF
.	.	TRBV30	TRBJ1-6	TGTGCCTGGAGTGGAGGGAGCGATAATAATTCACCCCTCCACTTT	CAWSGGSDNNSPLHF
TRBD1	.	TRBV14	TRBJ1-2	TGTGCCAGCCGCGAGCCGGGACAGGGTGCCTATGGCTACACCTTC	CASREPGQGAYGYTF
TRBD2	.	TRBV2	TRBJ2-7	TGTGCCAGTACCGGACTAGCGGGGACCTACGAGCAGTACTTC	CASTGLAGTYEQYF
TRBD1	.	TRBV5-8	TRBJ1-3	TGTGCCAGCAGCCGAAGGACAGGGGGCTCCTCTGGAAACACCATATATTTT	CASSRRTGGSSGNTIYF
.	.	TRBV30	TRBJ2-3	TGTGCCTGGATTGCGCTCACAGATACGCAGTATTTT	CAWIALTDTQYF
.	.	TRBV7-6	TRBJ1-2	TGTGCCAGCAGCAGAGGACACTTAGCTAACTATGGCTACACCTTC	CASSRGHLANYGYTF
.	once	TRBV7-3	TRBJ2-3	TGTGCCAGCAGCTTTTTCGGAGATACGCAGTATTTT	CASSFFGDTQYF
TRBD1	.	TRBV6-6	TRBJ1-1	TGTGCCAGCAGCAAGGACAGGGCAGAAGCTTTCTTT	CASSKDRAEAFF
.	once	TRBV18	TRBJ1-6	TGTGCCAGCTCACCGACGGATTATAATTCACCCCTCCACTTT	CASSPTDYNSPLHF
.	.	TRBV4-1	TRBJ2-7	TGCGCCAGCAGCCCCAGCGGCTCGGAGAACGAGCAGTACTTC	CASSPSGSENEQYF
TRBD1	.	TRBV9	TRBJ1-2	TGTGCCAGCAGCACTCCACAGGGGGCGAGCTACACCTTC	CASSTPQGASYTF
.	once	TRBV3-1/TRBV3-2	TRBJ1-6	TGTGCCAGCAGCCAAGACGGGGAGGTCTCACCCCTCCACTTT	CASSQDGEVSPLHF
TRBD2	.	TRBV5-4	TRBJ2-1	TGTGCCAGCACCGAGGGACTAGCGGGGTACAATGAGCAGTTCTTC	CASTEGLAGYNEQFF
.	.	TRBV7-9	TRBJ1-1	TGTGCCAGCAGCTTGAGGATGGCGAACACTGAAGCTTTCTTT	CASSLRMANTEAFF
.	.	TRBV6-1	TRBJ2-1	TGTGCCAGCAGTGAATCCAGGGGTTCTTTTTACAATGAGCAGTTCTTC	CASSESRGSFYNEQFF
.	.	TRBV5-1	TRBJ2-1	TGCGCCAGCAGCATCACCAAACCTGGGAGAAACAATGAGCAGTTCTTC	CASSITKPGRNNEQFF
TRBD2	.	TRBV7-6	TRBJ2-1	TGTGCCAGCAGCACGACTAGCGGGGGGGACCCCTCCAATGAGCAGTTCTTC	CASSTTSGGDPSNEQFF
.	few	TRBV30	TRBJ1-5	TGTGCCTGGAGTGAAAATAGCAATCAGCCCCAGCATTTT	CAWSENSNQPQHF
TRBD1	.	TRBV27	TRBJ2-7	TGTGCCAGCAGTACGGTAGACGGACAGGACTCCTACGAGCAGTACTTC	CASSTVDGQDSYEQYF
TRBD1	once	TRBV6-5	TRBJ1-1	TGTGCCAGCAGACAGGGGCGGGGCACTGAAGCTTTCTTT	CASRQGRGTEAFF
.	few	TRBV20-1	TRBJ2-7	TGCAGTGCTACTGATGGGCGGGGAGATTCCTACGAGCAGTACTTC	CSATDGRGDSYEQYF
TRBD1	.	TRBV4-2	TRBJ1-5	TGTGCCAGCAGCCAAGCCAGGGGGTCGCGACAGCCCCAGCATTTT	CASSQARGSRQPQHF
.	.	TRBV5-4	TRBJ1-1	TGTGCCAGCAGCGTAGTCGGGTTGAACACTGAAGCTTTCTTT	CASSVVGLNTEAFF
.	.	TRBV18	TRBJ2-3	TGTGCCAGCTCACCCCCTAGCACAGATACGCAGTATTTT	CASSPPSTDTQYF
.	.	TRBV5-1	TRBJ1-1	TGCGCCAGCAGGCTATTTTACGGGGACACTGAAGCTTTCTTT	CASRLFYGDTEAFF
.	once	TRBV6-1	TRBJ2-7	TGTGCCAGCAGTGACGGGGTTGCATATTTCTACGAGCAGTACTTC	CASSDGVAYFYEQYF
.	.	TRBV5-5	TRBJ1-1	TGTGCCAGCAGCTTTTATGGGGCTAAGGAGAGTGAAGCTTTCTTT	CASSFYGAKESEAFF